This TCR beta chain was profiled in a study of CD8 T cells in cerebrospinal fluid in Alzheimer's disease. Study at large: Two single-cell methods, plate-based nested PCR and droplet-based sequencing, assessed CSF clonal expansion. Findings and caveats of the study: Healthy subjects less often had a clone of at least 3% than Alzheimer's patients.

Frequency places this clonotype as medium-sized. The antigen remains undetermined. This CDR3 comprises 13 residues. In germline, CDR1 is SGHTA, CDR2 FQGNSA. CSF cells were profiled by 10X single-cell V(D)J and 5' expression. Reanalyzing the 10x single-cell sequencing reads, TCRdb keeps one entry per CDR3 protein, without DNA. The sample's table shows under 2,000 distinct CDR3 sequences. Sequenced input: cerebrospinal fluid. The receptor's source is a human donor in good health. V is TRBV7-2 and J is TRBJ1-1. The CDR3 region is CASSLVENTEAFF.